This TCR beta chain was sequenced for a study of OX40 agonist ivuxolimab in advanced cancers. Study summary: Patients were treated with intravenous ivuxolimab, dosed at 0.01 to 10 mg/kg and infused every 2 weeks. Of the participants, around 39% had some prior anti-PD-1, anti-PD-L1 or anti-CTLA-4 therapy, which was allowed.

The repertoire was sequenced with immunoSEQ multiplex PCR; TCRdb's copy has only in-frame clones and lacks some. The sample gives under 85,000 clones, approximately 88% of which show up once; around 4.3% is in the top ten. Any history of autoimmune disease or systemic immunosuppression disqualified patients. To note about this clone: Its cognate antigen is unknown.

CDR1 is SGHRS and CDR2 is YFSETQ in the germline V gene. The junction had 4 bases not matched to a gene; V was cut back by 0 bases and J by 8 bases. The CDR3 length is 14 residues. Study observations and caveats: Patients who responded partially at 0.1-3.0 mg/kg showed clonal expansion ranking among the lowest.

The material sequenced was CD4+ or CD8+ T cells sorted from blood, taken in a trial of the OX40 agonist ivuxolimab. The chain has TRBV5-1 and TRBJ1-4, with TRBD1 matching over 7 bases. This clonotype was sampled from an adult with an advanced solid tumor such as melanoma, head and neck, liver or kidney cancer. The DNA of the CDR3 is TGCGCCAGCAGCTTGGAGGGGGCGGGCGAAAAACTGTTTTTT. Protein product: CASSLEGAGEKLFF.